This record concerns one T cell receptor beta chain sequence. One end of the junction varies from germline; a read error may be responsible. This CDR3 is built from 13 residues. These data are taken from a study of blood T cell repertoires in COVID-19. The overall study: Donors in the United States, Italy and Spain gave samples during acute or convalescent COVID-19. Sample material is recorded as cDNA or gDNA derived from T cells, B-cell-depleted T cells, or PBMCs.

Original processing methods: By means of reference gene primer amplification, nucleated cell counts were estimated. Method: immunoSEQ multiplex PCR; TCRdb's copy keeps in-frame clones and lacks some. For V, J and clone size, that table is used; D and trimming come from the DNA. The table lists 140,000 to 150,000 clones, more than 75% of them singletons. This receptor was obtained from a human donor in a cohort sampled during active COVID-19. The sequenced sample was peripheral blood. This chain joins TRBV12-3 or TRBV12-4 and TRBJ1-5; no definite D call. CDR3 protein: CASSWQRNRPQHF. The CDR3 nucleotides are TGTGCCAGCAGTTGGCAGAGGAATCGGCCCCAGCATTTT.